One and the same sample provided the 8 T cell receptor beta chains below, sequenced in a study of T cells in Graves' hyperthyroidism and ophthalmopathy. Amplification yielded TCR beta CDR3 regions, with RNA transcripts as the source. An initial round of RT-PCR targeting the TCR CDR3 relied on the HTBI primer set. A single record per CDR3 protein comes from TCRdb applying MiXCR to the multiplex PCR reads. Of fewer than 650,000 distinct CDR3 sequences in the sample, approximately 15% are singletons; the top ten hold over 6%. Sample: blood. Source of these receptors: a woman in her late teens or twenties with Graves' ophthalmopathy.

V gene TRBV9 combines with J gene TRBJ2-5; D might be TRBD1 (6 bases). V was pared by 3 bases and J by 0 bases, with 9 bases between. The CDR3 has 14 residues. Germline CDR1 and CDR2: SGDLS and YYNGEE. CDR3 sequence (DNA): TGTGCCAGCAGCGCGTGGGACAACCAAGAGACCCAGTACTTC. Amino acid sequence: CASSAWDNQETQYF. The variable domain in full, completed from reference TRBV9 and TRBJ2-5, reads DSGVTQTPKHLITATGQRVTLRCSPRSGDLSVYWYQQSLDQGLQFLIQYYNGEERAKGNILERFSAQQFPDLHSELNLSSLELGDSALYFCASSAWDNQETQYFGPGTRLLVL.

Worth noting for this clonotype: Possible read error: a much larger clone is one base away. Here the CDR3 omits its conserved ending phenylalanine or tryptophan, so a read error is the likely source. The V call is TRBV7-2, the J call TRBJ1-1; D is uncertain. Germline CDR1 and CDR2: SGHTA and FQGNSA. The length of the CDR3 is 13 residues. V dropped 5 bases and J dropped 0 bases, with 7 bases sitting between them. CDR3 sequence reads: CASSPRVNTEAFL. The CDR3 coding sequence is TGTGCCAGCAGCCCCCGGGTGAACACTGAAGCTTTCCTT.

This clonotype was observed a handful of times. The chain employs TRBV14 and TRBJ2-2; TRBD2 aligns across 12 bases. V lost 1 base, J lost 7 bases, and 13 bases stayed unmatched. The V gene's germline CDR1 is SGHDN and CDR2 FVKESK. The CDR3 length is 19 residues. The CDR3 nucleotides are TGTGCCAGCAGCCAAGCTATGCTAGCGGGAGGGCCGGTGATCGGGGAGCTGTTTTTT. Protein product: CASSQAMLAGGPVIGELFF.

This clonotype showed up many times. The J gene is TRBJ2-4, the V gene TRBV7-2, with D maybe TRBD1 (6 bases). V dropped 5 bases and J dropped 0 bases, with 8 bases sitting between them. This CDR3 contains 14 residues. Germline values: CDR1 SGHTA, CDR2 FQGNSA. CDR3 loop: CASSPQGAKNIQYF. In DNA, the CDR3 is TGTGCCAGCAGCCCACAGGGAGCCAAAAACATTCAGTACTTC.

This clonotype came up a few times. The chain has TRBV4-1 and TRBJ2-1; 13 positions match TRBD2. The ends lost 1 base at V and 7 bases at J; junction bases unmatched: 7. CDR3 length: 17 amino acids. Looked up from germline, CDR1 is MGHRA and CDR2 is YSYEKL. CDR3 amino acids: CASSQAPTSGRDNEQFF. CDR3 nucleotide sequence: TGCGCCAGCAGCCAAGCTCCTACTAGCGGGAGGGATAATGAGCAGTTCTTC.

This clonotype appeared many times. The rearrangement uses TRBV27 and TRBJ1-2; D not certain. Germline assignment: CDR1 MNHEY and CDR2 SMNVEV (reference sequence). Trimming shortened V by 2 bases and J by 11 bases, and 12 bases separated the two germline ends. There are 12 residues in the CDR3. This chain's CDR3 is CASSLGNGYYTF. The CDR3 DNA sequence: TGTGCCAGCAGTTTAGGGAACGGGTATTACACCTTC.

For this clonotype: This may come from a read error, since a much larger clone is one base off. The chain joins TRBV6-1 to TRBJ2-1, with D unresolved. The CDR3 runs 13 residues. The ends were cut back, 10 bases at V and 10 bases at J, with 20 bases in the middle. Germline V gene sequence: CDR1 MNHNS, CDR2 SASEGT. CDR3 loop: CATTLFLTREQFF. The CDR3 region has the DNA TGTGCCACCACCCTTTTTCTAACACGAGAGCAGTTCTTC.

This sequence joins TRBV4-1 and TRBJ2-7; 7 positions match TRBD2. V was clipped by 4 bases and J by 6 bases; unmatched bases: 21. The CDR3 length is 18 residues. The germline gives CDR1 MGHRA, CDR2 YSYEKL. Written as DNA, the CDR3 is TGCGCCAGCAGCCCATGGGGGGGAGATGGGAGAATCCCATCCGAGCAGTACTTC. This codes for CASSPWGGDGRIPSEQYF.